Listed here is a single TCR beta chain. The antigen is unknown. Sequence at one end of the junction differs from germline and may be a read error. This entry is derived from a study of CD8+ T cells in alopecia areata. In the study overall: Treatment comprised oral tofacitinib, 5 to 10 mg twice daily, in treated patients.

Lesional scalp punch biopsies and peripheral blood were collected from alopecia areata patients. Germline V gene data show CDR1 as SGHTA and CDR2 as FQGNSA. The length of the CDR3 is 17 residues. Study observations and caveats: Normal skin's resident alphabeta T cells are sequenced alongside lesional scalp T cells. Higher clonality and more expanded CD8+ clones appeared in lesional than normal scalp. Possibly as an HLA-related effect, TCR sharing across patients appeared less clear than in mice.

Following RNA extraction, reverse transcription yielded cDNA that acted as the sequencing template. TCRdb's copy holds only in-frame clones and misses some; the assay was immunoSEQ multiplex PCR. The data show some 11,000 clones, with more than 45% seen just once and around an eighth held by the top ten. The origin of this receptor is a human donor with alopecia areata. Sequences were obtained from skin. The chain joins TRBV7-2 to TRBJ2-4; possible D gene TRBD2, 7 bases. CDR3 in amino acids: CAGSLARGARAKNIQYF. In nucleotides, the CDR3 is TGTGCCGGCAGCTTAGCCCGGGGGGCGCGGGCCAAAAACATTCAGTACTTC.